The 2 T cell receptor beta chains below were found in one sample sequenced in a study of cytomegalovirus exposure and HLA in healthy donors. The PCR contained 60 Vbeta and 13 Jbeta primers. Some clones are missing from TCRdb's copy, which holds only in-frame ones; the method was immunoSEQ multiplex PCR. Among around 150,000 clones, roughly 77% were seen once, and the ten largest hold around 4.8%. Sequencing used PBMCs. The receptor source for this set is a man aged 25 to 40 in good health.

The rearrangement links TRBV11-3 to TRBJ2-1, with D perhaps matching TRBD2 (5 bases). Per germline, CDR1 SGHNT and CDR2 YENEEA. The CDR3 spans 15 residues. V was pared by 2 bases and J by 0 bases, with 8 bases between. The CDR3 bases are TGTGCCAGCAGCTTACGGGGTAGCTCCTACAATGAGCAGTTCTTC. Encoded protein: CASSLRGSSYNEQFF.

This chain connects TRBV5-1 to TRBJ2-1; 7 positions match TRBD2. CDR1 and CDR2 (germline): SGHRS, YFSETQ. The CDR3 length is 18 residues. V lost 0 bases, J lost 0 bases, and 9 bases stayed unmatched. CDR3 residues: CASSLGRGGDLSYNEQFF. CDR3 DNA sequence: TGCGCCAGCAGCTTGGGTAGGGGAGGGGACCTCTCCTACAATGAGCAGTTCTTC.